The sequence of this T cell receptor (beta chain) was determined in a study of blood T cell repertoires in COVID-19. Study-level information: Acute-phase and convalescent COVID-19 samples originated in the United States, Italy and Spain. The cDNA or gDNA used as material had been derived from T cells, B-cell-depleted T cells, or PBMCs.

Germline V gene data show CDR1 as SGHVS and CDR2 as FNYEAQ. The CDR3 covers 17 residues. Trimming took 4 bases from V and 0 from J; bases not matched to a gene: 8. In the source study's methods: Cell counts per sample came from amplifying reference gene primers. Profiled with immunoSEQ multiplex PCR; TCRdb holds only in-frame clones, not every one. V, J and clone size derive from that table, while D and trimming were established from the DNA sequence. The table has some 310,000 clones, around 89% seen once. V is TRBV7-6 and J is TRBJ2-2; 7 nucleotides align to TRBD1. Material for sequencing was peripheral blood. The sequence was collected from a woman in her thirties or forties with COVID-19, enrolled during active disease. In DNA, the CDR3 is TGTGCCAGCAGCTATAGACAGGGCCTGACGAACACCGGGGAGCTGTTTTTT. The encoded protein is CASSYRQGLTNTGELFF.